This T cell receptor beta chain was found in a study of T-cell memory formation after mild COVID-19. The overall study: TCR clusters were mostly donor specific. Study results and caveats: Clones shrinking between day 15 and 85 showed a balanced CD4/CD8 split, and those that grew later tilted toward CD4+.

The CDR3 length is 18 residues. Germline V gives CDR1 DFQATT, CDR2 SNEGSKA (reference sequence). With V trimmed by 1 base and J by 0 bases, 9 bases remained unmatched. This clonotype came up a few times. Its matching antigen is unknown. TCRdb reanalysed the 5' RACE reads using MiXCR and keeps one entry per CDR3 protein. The table has some 250,000 distinct CDR3 sequences, approximately 9% seen once; the top ten hold under 25%. The receptor comes from a young man who had mild COVID-19 (a few samples of this study predate the infection). Cell type and time point are not known. V is TRBV20-1 and J is TRBJ1-5; 10 nucleotides match TRBD1. Sequenced: PBMCs or a T cell subset sorted from them (not recorded which). The CDR3 reads CSARGRGQGDYSNQPQHF. The CDR3 coding sequence is TGCAGTGCTAGAGGACGAGGACAGGGGGATTATAGCAATCAGCCCCAGCATTTT.